The 25 T cell receptor beta chains listed next were all sequenced from one sample in a study of identical twins. Using its own MiXCR run on the 5' RACE reads, TCRdb lists one record per CDR3 protein. The table has around 960,000 distinct CDR3 sequences, over 9% seen once; the top ten hold around 1.6%. These records were also assigned to another study, of yellow fever vaccine responses in identical twins.

Sequenced material: PBMCs. The source is a woman aged 18 to 35 in good health.

This clonotype has more than one count but fewer than ten. The chain joins TRBV7-8 to TRBJ1-4, with D perhaps TRBD1 (6 bases). Germline assignment: CDR1 SGHVS and CDR2 FQNEAQ. V was shortened by 1 base and J by 1 base, with 7 bases between the two germline ends. CDR3 length: 15 residues. The CDR3 region has the DNA TGTGCCAGCAGCTTAGGCAGGGGAACTAATGAAAAACTGTTTTTT. Residues: CASSLGRGTNEKLFF.

Here the CDR3 reads CASSVGTGVPYEQYF. The DNA for the CDR3 is TGTGCCAGCAGCGTAGGGACAGGGGTCCCCTACGAGCAGTACTTC. The rearrangement joins TRBV9 to TRBJ2-7; 9 bases agree with TRBD1. The V gene end was trimmed by 0 bases and the J gene end by 2 bases; junction bases not matched to a gene: 3. The CDR3 has 15 amino acids. Germline CDR1 and CDR2: SGDLS and YYNGEE.

This clonotype occurred a few times. The CDR3 protein is CATSDLTRATWNTGELFF. CDR3 nucleotides: TGTGCCACCAGTGATTTGACCCGAGCGACGTGGAACACCGGGGAGCTGTTTTTT. The chain uses TRBV24-1 and TRBJ2-2; no clear D gene. The V gene's germline CDR1 is KGHDR and CDR2 SFDVKD. Trimming removed 0 bases from V and 1 base from J, with 14 bases in between. This CDR3 spans 18 amino acids.

This chain joins TRBV5-1 and TRBJ2-5; 8 nucleotides line up with TRBD2. Germline V gene sequence: CDR1 SGHRS, CDR2 YFSETQ. The CDR3 runs 16 residues. The J segment lost 2 bases and the V segment lost 0 bases, leaving 6 bases of the junction unmatched. The CDR3 region has the DNA TGCGCCAGCAGCTTGGTTCTCGGGACTAGTCAAGAGACCCAGTACTTC. Translated: CASSLVLGTSQETQYF.

There are a few counts of this clonotype. The chain links TRBV12-3 or TRBV12-4 to TRBJ2-3; D not certain. The CDR3 is 15 residues long. Trimming took 6 bases from V and 1 from J, leaving 14 bases between them. The CDR3 DNA follows: TGTGCCAGCAGCTCCATACCCCCTGGCACAGATACGCAGTATTTT. Its protein product is CASSSIPPGTDTQYF.

This clonotype was counted at least ten times. The V and J genes are TRBV10-3 and TRBJ1-1; D unresolved. In germline, CDR1 is ENHRY, CDR2 SYGVKD. V was shortened by 2 bases and J by 5 bases, with 3 bases between the two germline ends. The CDR3 has 11 amino acids. This chain's CDR3 is CAISEGTEAFF. The CDR3 DNA sequence: TGTGCCATCAGTGAGGGGACTGAAGCTTTCTTT.

This clonotype was observed a handful of times. V usage is TRBV20-1 and J usage is TRBJ2-5; a weak D match, TRBD2 (5 bases). Germline V lookup: CDR1 DFQATT, CDR2 SNEGSKA (reference sequence). The ends were cut back, 1 base at V and 8 bases at J, with 23 bases in the middle. The CDR3 consists of 16 residues. CDR3 in DNA: TGCAGTGCTAGAGCCCTTTATACGAGGGTCGAAGGAACCCAGTACTTC. Translation: CSARALYTRVEGTQYF.

This clonotype was observed a few times. The chain combines TRBV6-6 with TRBJ1-1; possible D gene TRBD1, 5 bases. In germline, CDR1 is MNHNY, CDR2 SVGAGI (reference sequence). The CDR3 runs 13 residues. Deletions cut 6 bases from V and 3 bases from J, with 11 bases between. The CDR3 DNA reads TGTGCCAGCAGGTATGACAGCTACACTGAAGCTTTCTTT. Amino acids: CASRYDSYTEAFF.

This clonotype was seen only a few times. The chain couples TRBV4-2 to TRBJ2-7; possibly TRBD1 for D (5 bases). Germline CDR1 and CDR2: LGHNA and YNFKEQ. CDR3 length equals 13 residues. Trimming pared 0 bases from V and 3 bases from J, leaving 6 bases between. CDR3 sequence (DNA): TGTGCCAGCAGCCAAGACAGGGTCTACGAGCAGTACTTC. It encodes CASSQDRVYEQYF.

The J gene is TRBJ2-1, the V gene TRBV4-2; D uncertain. V gave up 0 bases and J gave up 4 bases, with 13 bases separating them. Per the germline V gene, CDR1 is LGHNA and CDR2 is YNFKEQ. This CDR3 region has 16 residues. The CDR3 DNA reads as TGTGCCAGCAGCCAAGATTTATGGACCACGTACAATGAGCAGTTCTTC. It translates to CASSQDLWTTYNEQFF.

This clonotype was recorded at least ten times. The V call is TRBV5-1, the J call TRBJ2-1; tentative D call: TRBD1 (5 bases). The length of the CDR3 is 13 residues. Trimming left V 0 bases short and J 10 bases short, with 11 bases between. CDR1 is SGHRS and CDR2 is YFSETQ in the germline V gene. In nucleotides, the CDR3 is TGCGCCAGCAGCTTGGGACAGACGTTGGAGCAGTTCTTC. Its translation is CASSLGQTLEQFF.

The sample holds a few counts of this clonotype. The chain uses TRBV6-1 and TRBJ2-7; 12 bases are a match to TRBD2. The CDR3 is made up of 15 amino acids. The germline gives CDR1 MNHNS, CDR2 SASEGT. Germline trimming cut 5 bases from V and 3 bases from J; bases unmatched to any gene: 5. CDR3 loop: CASSPASGGGYEQYV. The CDR3, as DNA: TGTGCCAGCAGTCCCGCTAGCGGGGGGGGCTACGAGCAGTACGTC.

V usage is TRBV6-5 and J usage is TRBJ1-4, with D possibly TRBD1 on 6 matching bases. This CDR3 is built from 15 residues. V gave up 3 bases and J gave up 5 bases, with 13 bases separating them. CDR1 and CDR2 from the germline V gene are MNHEY and SVGAGI. CDR3 region: CASSYGGRANEKLFF. The CDR3 region has the DNA TGTGCCAGCAGTTATGGGGGCAGGGCGAATGAAAAACTGTTTTTT.

The chain carries TRBV27 and TRBJ2-2; 10 bases are shared with TRBD2. V lost 1 base to trimming and J lost 1 base; unmatched junction nucleotides: 18. The germline gives CDR1 MNHEY, CDR2 SMNVEV (reference sequence). The CDR3 consists of 22 residues. The CDR3: CASSLLTGWLAGVRRNTGELFF. CDR3 in DNA: TGTGCCAGCAGTTTATTGACAGGGTGGCTAGCGGGAGTCCGAAGGAACACCGGGGAGCTGTTTTTT.

The table lists this clonotype with a few counts. The chain is built from TRBV9 and TRBJ2-3; TRBD2 agrees at 7 bases. The J segment lost 5 bases and the V segment lost 0 bases, leaving 6 bases of the junction unmatched. The CDR3 has 15 amino acids. Looked up from germline, CDR1 is SGDLS and CDR2 is YYNGEE. CDR3 sequence (DNA): TGTGCCAGCAGCGTAGAAGCGGGGCGGGGAGATACGCAGTATTTT. Translation: CASSVEAGRGDTQYF.

This chain connects TRBV20-1 to TRBJ1-6; TRBD1 might be the D (6 bases). Germline V gene lookup returns CDR1 DFQATT and CDR2 SNEGSKA (reference sequence). The CDR3 loop spans 13 amino acids. The DNA of the CDR3 is TGCGCTCTGCAGGGGAGTGGAGATTCACCCCTCCACTTT. It specifies CALQGSGDSPLHF.

The J gene is TRBJ2-3, the V gene TRBV13, with D maybe TRBD2 (5 bases). The CDR3 has 13 amino acids. Deletions cut 5 bases from V and 10 bases from J, with 16 bases between. Germline values: CDR1 PRHDT, CDR2 FYEKMQ (reference sequence). CDR3 in DNA: TGTGCCAGCAGCCCGTCTAATAGCGAGGCGCAGTATTTT. It is translated as CASSPSNSEAQYF.

The J gene is TRBJ2-5, the V gene TRBV7-2, with D perhaps matching TRBD1 or TRBD2 (5 bases each). The CDR3 contains 17 residues. CDR1 is SGHTA and CDR2 is FQGNSA in the germline V gene. Trimming removed 4 bases at V and 5 bases at J, with 23 bases between. The CDR3 reads CASSYTKARDEGETQYF. DNA of the CDR3: TGTGCCAGCAGCTACACTAAAGCCCGGGACGAAGGGGAGACCCAGTACTTC. The whole variable domain, remainder taken from reference TRBV7-2 and TRBJ2-5, is GAGVSQSPSNKVTEKGKDVELRCDPISGHTALYWYRQSLGQGLEFLIYFQGNSAPDKSGLPSDRFSAERTGGSVSTLTIQRTQQEDSAVYLCASSYTKARDEGETQYFGPGTRLLVL.

This clonotype occurred once. V is TRBV2 and J is TRBJ2-7; unclear D gene. The germline V gene encodes CDR1 SNHLY and CDR2 FYNNEI. This CDR3 spans 12 amino acids. The ends were cut back, 3 bases at V and 4 bases at J, with 7 bases in the middle. The CDR3 sequence: CASSEKRYEQYV. In nucleotides, the CDR3 is TGTGCCAGCAGTGAGAAGAGGTACGAGCAGTACGTC.

The CDR3 DNA is TGCAGTGCTAGAGAGAGACTAACCCAAGAGACCCAGTACTTC. The encoded protein is CSARERLTQETQYF. The V and J genes are TRBV20-1 and TRBJ2-5, with D possibly being TRBD2 (5 bases). Germline-derived CDR1 and CDR2 are DFQATT and SNEGSKA (reference sequence). The CDR3 covers 14 residues. Trimming left V 0 bases short and J 1 base short, with 9 bases between.

The V gene is TRBV27, the J gene TRBJ2-3, with 9 nucleotides matching TRBD1. The CDR3 runs 15 residues. CDR1 is MNHEY, CDR2 SMNVEV, per germline (reference sequence). V dropped 6 bases and J dropped 1; count of bases not matched to a gene: 5. The CDR3 DNA reads as TGTGCCAGCAGACGGCGGGACAGGGGCACAGATACGCAGTATTTT. Translating gives CASRRRDRGTDTQYF.

The V gene is TRBV20-1, the J gene TRBJ2-3, with a possible D match to TRBD2 (6 bases). CDR3 length equals 16 residues. V was cut by 0 bases and J by 3 bases, with 16 bases left in between. Looked up from germline, CDR1 is DFQATT and CDR2 is SNEGSKA (reference sequence). The CDR3 region has the DNA TGCAGTGCTAGAGATAGGGAACGGGAGTCGACAGATACGCAGTATTTT. Translating it yields CSARDRERESTDTQYF.

In its sample, this clonotype was seen a few times. The chain is built from TRBV9 and TRBJ2-5; maybe TRBD1 (6 bases). This CDR3 has 15 residues. Deletions cut 5 bases from V and 2 bases from J, with 16 bases between. Germline V gives CDR1 SGDLS, CDR2 YYNGEE. CDR3 in amino acids: CASSFSLGTQETQYF. In DNA form, the CDR3 reads TGTGCCAGCAGTTTTTCCCTCGGGACACAAGAGACCCAGTACTTC.

This clonotype was counted at least ten times. The CDR3 protein is CATSRDDEKLFF. The CDR3 coding sequence is TGTGCCACCAGCAGAGATGATGAAAAACTGTTTTTT. The chain carries TRBV15 and TRBJ1-4; D is unclear. V gave up 0 bases and J gave up 6 bases, with 2 bases separating them. Germline V CDR1 and CDR2: LNHNV, YYDKDF (reference sequence). The CDR3 is 12 residues long. The full variable domain, rest sourced from reference TRBV15 and TRBJ1-4, is DAMVIQNPRYQVTQFGKPVTLSCSQTLNHNVMYWYQQKSSQAPKLLFHYYDKDFNNEADTPDNFQSRRPNTSFCFLDIRSPGLGDTAMYLCATSRDDEKLFFGSGTQLSVL.

The chain is built from TRBV29-1 and TRBJ2-3; 10 bases agree with TRBD2. In germline, CDR1 is SQVTM, CDR2 ANQGSEA. The CDR3 is made up of 15 amino acids. Trimming removed 1 base from V and 2 bases from J; junction bases left unmatched: 3. The CDR3 is CSVEASGRPTDTQYF. CDR3 nucleotides: TGCAGCGTTGAAGCTAGCGGGAGACCCACAGATACGCAGTATTTT.